Presented here are 9 T cell receptor beta chains from one specimen sequenced in a study of blood T cells in healthy people across ages. Alongside a J-beta primer mix, a sample-barcoded 5' primer served in a second PCR lasting roughly 6 to 11 cycles. MiXCR was run by TCRdb on the 5' RACE reads, yielding one entry per CDR3 protein. The sample comprises fewer than 800,000 distinct CDR3 sequences, around 25% of which are singletons, and more than 8% rests with the top ten. These same data were also listed under a study on T cells of mothers and their children.

Sequenced material: blood. These receptors were collected from a boy aged 5-17 years in good health.

The chain couples TRBV7-9 to TRBJ1-1; no firm D call. This CDR3 contains 11 residues. CDR1 is SEHNR, CDR2 FQNEAQ, per germline (reference sequence). With 5 bases removed from V and 5 bases from J, the gap between germline ends came to 6 bases. Written as DNA, the CDR3 is TGTGCCAGCAGCGTTATGACTGAAGCTTTCTTT. Encoded protein: CASSVMTEAFF. The complete variable domain, with remaining parts taken from reference TRBV7-9 and TRBJ1-1, reads DTGVSQNPRHKITKRGQNVTFRCDPISEHNRLYWYRQTLGQGPEFLTYFQNEAQLEKSRLLSDRFSAERPKGSFSTLEIQRTEQGDSAMYLCASSVMTEAFFGQGTRLTVV.

This clonotype appeared a single time. The chain recombines TRBV29-1 with TRBJ2-5; the match to TRBD1 covers 8 bases. The J call could be wrong; TRBJ2-7 is a better fit for the DNA end. Germline values: CDR1 SQVTM, CDR2 ANQGSEA. The CDR3 covers 13 residues. CDR3: CSAGQENSYEQYF. CDR3 nucleotides: TGCAGCGCGGGACAGGAAAACTCCTACGAGCAGTACTTC.

There are a few counts of this clonotype. V gene TRBV6-1 combines with J gene TRBJ2-3, with 15 bases that match TRBD2. CDR1 and CDR2 from the germline V gene are MNHNS and SASEGT. The V gene end was trimmed by 6 bases and the J gene end by 4 bases; junction bases not matched to a gene: 11. This CDR3 has 18 residues. For the CDR3, the DNA is TGTGCCAGCAGGGGGACTAGCGGGAGGCAAAATGCAGCAGATACGCAGTATTTT. It encodes CASRGTSGRQNAADTQYF.

The chain carries TRBV11-3 and TRBJ2-2; 8 positions match TRBD1. CDR1 is SGHNT and CDR2 is YENEEA in the germline V gene. The CDR3 extends over 15 amino acids. V was pared by 5 bases and J by 7 bases, with 9 bases of the junction left unmatched. CDR3: CASSPRTGSNGELFF. The CDR3 DNA reads as TGTGCCAGCAGCCCCCGGACAGGGAGTAACGGGGAGCTGTTTTTT.

This clonotype was counted only a few times. The chain uses TRBV15 and TRBJ2-5, with TRBD1 identical over 10 bases. The V gene end was trimmed by 5 bases and the J gene end by 2 bases; junction bases not matched to a gene: 5. Germline assignment: CDR1 LNHNV and CDR2 YYDKDF (reference sequence). The CDR3 has 15 residues. In DNA form, the CDR3 reads TGTGCCACCAGCGGCCGGGACAGGGGACAAGAGACCCAGTACTTC. Translation: CATSGRDRGQETQYF.

This clonotype was seen a few times. The chain recombines TRBV7-2 with TRBJ2-7; no clear D. The CDR3 spans 14 residues. Between the trimmed V and J ends, which lost 5 bases and 2 bases, there was a span of 13 bases. Germline V CDR1 and CDR2: SGHTA, FQGNSA. The CDR3 coding sequence is TGTGCCAGCAGCCCCACTCCGGTTCCCTACGAGCAGTACTTC. Its translation is CASSPTPVPYEQYF.

The table lists this clonotype with a few counts. The chain carries TRBV7-9 and TRBJ2-1, with D unresolved. The end of the DNA aligns better with TRBJ2-7, so the J call may be wrong. From germline, CDR1 is SEHNR and CDR2 FQNEAQ (reference sequence). The CDR3 consists of 12 residues. In DNA, the CDR3 is TGTGCCAGCAGCTTTGCTCCGTACGAGCAGTACTTC. Its protein product is CASSFAPYEQYF.

This clonotype was detected a few times. This chain uses TRBV7-2 with TRBJ2-3; 7 bases line up with TRBD2. The CDR3 is made up of 16 amino acids. V lost 1 base and J lost 0; bases outside the gene matches: 4. The germline CDR1 and CDR2 sequences are SGHTA and FQGNSA. The CDR3 region is CASSLDGGRSTDTQYF. The CDR3 DNA reads as TGTGCCAGCAGCTTAGATGGCGGGAGAAGCACAGATACGCAGTATTTT.

This clonotype has a handful of counts. The rearrangement uses TRBV7-2 and TRBJ1-6; no reliable D call. V dropped 2 bases and J dropped 14 bases, with 13 bases sitting between them. The CDR3 extends over 13 amino acids. The germline V gene encodes CDR1 SGHTA and CDR2 FQGNSA. CDR3 loop: CASSLTASGSLHF. The CDR3 DNA reads as TGTGCCAGCAGCTTAACGGCCTCGGGGTCCCTCCACTTT. Full variable domain (outside the CDR3, taken from reference TRBV7-2 and TRBJ1-6): GAGVSQSPSNKVTEKGKDVELRCDPISGHTALYWYRQSLGQGLEFLIYFQGNSAPDKSGLPSDRFSAERTGGSVSTLTIQRTQQEDSAVYLCASSLTASGSLHFGNGTRLTVT.